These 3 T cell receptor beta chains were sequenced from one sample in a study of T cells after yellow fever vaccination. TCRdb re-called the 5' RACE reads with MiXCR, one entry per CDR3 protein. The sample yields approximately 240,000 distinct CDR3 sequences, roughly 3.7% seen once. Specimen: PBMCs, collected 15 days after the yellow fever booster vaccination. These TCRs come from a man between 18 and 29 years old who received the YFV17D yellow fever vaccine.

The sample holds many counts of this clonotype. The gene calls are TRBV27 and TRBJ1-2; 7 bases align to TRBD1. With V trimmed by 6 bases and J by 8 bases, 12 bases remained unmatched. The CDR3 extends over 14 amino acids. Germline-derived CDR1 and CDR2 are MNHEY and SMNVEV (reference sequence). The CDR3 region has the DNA TGTGCCAGCAGACCTACAGGGGCTGTGGGAGGCTACACCTTC. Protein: CASRPTGAVGGYTF.

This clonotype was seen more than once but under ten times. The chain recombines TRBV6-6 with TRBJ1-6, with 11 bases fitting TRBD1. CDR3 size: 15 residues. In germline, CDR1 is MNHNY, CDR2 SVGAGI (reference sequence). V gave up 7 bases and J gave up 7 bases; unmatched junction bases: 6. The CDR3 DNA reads TGTGCCAGCACACCCGGACAGGGGGCAAATTCACCCCTCCACTTT. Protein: CASTPGQGANSPLHF.

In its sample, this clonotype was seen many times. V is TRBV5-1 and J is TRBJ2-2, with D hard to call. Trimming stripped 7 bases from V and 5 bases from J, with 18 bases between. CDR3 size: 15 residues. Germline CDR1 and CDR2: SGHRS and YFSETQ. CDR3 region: CASRTRGGATGELFF. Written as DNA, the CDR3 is TGCGCCAGCCGTACAAGAGGTGGTGCGACCGGGGAGCTGTTTTTT.